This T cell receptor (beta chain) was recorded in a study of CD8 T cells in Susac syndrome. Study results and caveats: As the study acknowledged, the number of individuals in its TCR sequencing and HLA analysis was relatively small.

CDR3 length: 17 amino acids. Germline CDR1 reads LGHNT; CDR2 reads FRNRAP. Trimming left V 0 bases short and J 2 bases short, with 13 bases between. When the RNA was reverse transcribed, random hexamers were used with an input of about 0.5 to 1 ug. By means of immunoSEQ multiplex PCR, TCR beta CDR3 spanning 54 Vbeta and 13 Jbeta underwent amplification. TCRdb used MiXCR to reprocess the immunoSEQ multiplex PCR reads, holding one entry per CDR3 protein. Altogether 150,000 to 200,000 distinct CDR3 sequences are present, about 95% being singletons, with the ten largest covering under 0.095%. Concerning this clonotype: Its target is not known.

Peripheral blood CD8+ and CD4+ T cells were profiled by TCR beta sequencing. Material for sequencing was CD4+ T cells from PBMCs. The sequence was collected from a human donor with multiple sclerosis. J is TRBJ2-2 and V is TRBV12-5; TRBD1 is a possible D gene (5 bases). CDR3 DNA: TGTGCTAGTGGTTTGGTACGCGGCAGGGATAACACCGGGGAGCTGTTTTTT. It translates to CASGLVRGRDNTGELFF.